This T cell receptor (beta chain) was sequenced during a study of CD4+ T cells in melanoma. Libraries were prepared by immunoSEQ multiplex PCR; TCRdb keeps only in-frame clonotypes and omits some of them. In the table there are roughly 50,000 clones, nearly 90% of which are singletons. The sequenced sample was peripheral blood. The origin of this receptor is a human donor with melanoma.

CDR3 sequence (DNA): TGTGCCAGCAGCCTCGTAGGTGACTATGGCTACACCTTC. Its protein product is CASSLVGDYGYTF. The chain is built from TRBV5-4 and TRBJ1-2; D gene ambiguous. Trimming cost V 4 bases and J 3 bases, with 10 bases left between them. Per the germline V gene, CDR1 is SGHNT and CDR2 is YYREEE (reference sequence). The CDR3 sequence is 13 residues long.